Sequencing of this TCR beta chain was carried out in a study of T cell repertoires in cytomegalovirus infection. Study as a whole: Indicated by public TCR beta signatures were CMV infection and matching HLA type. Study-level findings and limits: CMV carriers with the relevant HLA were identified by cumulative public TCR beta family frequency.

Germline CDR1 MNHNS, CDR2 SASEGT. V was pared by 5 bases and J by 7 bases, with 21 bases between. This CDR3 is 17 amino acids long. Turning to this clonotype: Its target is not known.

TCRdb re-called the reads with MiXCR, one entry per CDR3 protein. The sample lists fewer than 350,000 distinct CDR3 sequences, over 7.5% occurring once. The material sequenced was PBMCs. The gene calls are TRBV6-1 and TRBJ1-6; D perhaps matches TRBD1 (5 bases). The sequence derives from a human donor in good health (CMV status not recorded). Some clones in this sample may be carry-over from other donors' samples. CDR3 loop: CASSYGSFGTGNSPLHF. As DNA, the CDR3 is TGTGCCAGCAGTTACGGTTCATTCGGGACCGGGAATTCACCCCTCCACTTT.